A selection of T cell receptor beta chains follows, all from one sample in a study of blood T cell repertoires in COVID-19. Sequencing was performed with immunoSEQ multiplex PCR; in TCRdb, only in-frame clones are kept and a portion is missing. The data contain 120,000 to 150,000 clones, around 83% of them seen just once; the ten biggest clones take up less than 6%. Sequenced sample: PBMCs or T cells enriched from blood (not recorded which). All receptors come from a woman aged 45-65 years who had been exposed to COVID-19. Both conserved end residues are part of each CDR3. D genes are given only for firm matches. Not all rows give a size; the values are once, few, many and, for expanded clones, a class.

TRBV4-3,NA,NA,CASSQDLWQAGGYTF
TRBV5-4,NA,NA,CASSLQGVGLFF
TRBV4-3,NA,TRBD2,CASSGTSGWGSNTQYF
TRBV6-1,NA,TRBD2,CASSEEPGLAVSTDTQYF
TRBV6-5,NA,TRBD2,CASTASGLQETQYF
TRBV5-1,NA,NA,CASSRDTGPNQPQHF
TRBV3-1/TRBV3-2,NA,NA,CASSGCTGECLVQPQHF
TRBV14,NA,TRBD2,CASSQRLAGTGELFF
TRBV7-2,NA,TRBD2,CASSSLAGATDTQYF
TRBV29-1,few,NA,CSFAGGGSATNEKLFF
TRBV15,once,NA,CATSRGIYNEQFF
TRBV30,NA,TRBD1,CAWRRQGEAFF
TRBV10-3,NA,TRBD1,CAIGEGTVFSYEQYF
TRBV6-5,NA,NA,CASRVGVNEQFF
TRBV5-4,NA,NA,CASSLAGGLGGTEAFF
TRBV5-4,NA,TRBD2,CASSPAGTSGGASDEQFF
TRBV6-2/TRBV6-3,NA,NA,CASSYGMGRQSEQYF
TRBV3-1/TRBV3-2,NA,NA,CASSSEIAVATLHF
TRBV7-2,once,TRBD2,CASSQYGGLAGVGTNEQFF
TRBV9,NA,TRBD2,CASSLGLADTQYF
TRBV28,few,TRBD1,CASSLTGGINEKLFF
TRBV6-5,NA,TRBD2,CASSKLAGRTDTQYF
TRBV5-4,NA,NA,CASSSWPNRESPLHF
TRBV19,NA,TRBD1,CASTSGQENSYNSPLHF
TRBV19,few,NA,CASSPDGGSNQPQHF
TRBV7-3,NA,NA,CASSSDSAKTQYF
TRBV5-4,NA,NA,CASSAQGWTEAFF
TRBV27,NA,NA,CASSLMGAVNTGELFF